Detailed here is one TCR beta chain. Its matching antigen is unknown. The sample comes from a study of T cell responses to AZD1222 COVID-19 vaccine. Study-wide findings and caveats: Without day 14 samples, only post-peak T cell repertoires were studied. Dominant CD4 TCR responses targeted spike regions 160-218 and 743-854. White British people made up most donors, females outnumbered males, and clonal diversity was possibly underestimated.

The method was immunoSEQ multiplex PCR; TCRdb's version includes in-frame clones alone and lacks a portion of them. The sample shows 160,000 or so clones, around 94% of them seen only once. The germline CDR1 and CDR2 sequences are WNHNN and SYGVQD (reference sequence). This CDR3 is built from 14 residues. The V end lost 2 bases, the J end lost 7 bases, and 9 bases lay between the germline ends. This sequence joins TRBV10-1 and TRBJ1-6, with D unresolved. This material consisted of peripheral blood, taken on day 0 of AZD1222 vaccination. The source is an adult in good health. The CDR3 sequence: CASSETRANSPLHF. The CDR3 DNA reads as TGCGCCAGCAGTGAGACGAGGGCAAATTCACCCCTCCACTTT.